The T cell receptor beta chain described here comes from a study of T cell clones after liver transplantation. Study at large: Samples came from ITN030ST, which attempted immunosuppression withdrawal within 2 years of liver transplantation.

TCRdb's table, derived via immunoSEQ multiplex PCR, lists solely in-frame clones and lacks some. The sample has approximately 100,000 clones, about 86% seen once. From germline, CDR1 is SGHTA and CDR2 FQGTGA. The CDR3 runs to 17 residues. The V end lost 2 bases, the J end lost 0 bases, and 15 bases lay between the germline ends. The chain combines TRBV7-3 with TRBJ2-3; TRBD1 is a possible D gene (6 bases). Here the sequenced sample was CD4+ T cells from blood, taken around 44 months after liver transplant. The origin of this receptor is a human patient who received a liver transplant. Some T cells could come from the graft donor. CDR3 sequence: CASSLPPQGLSTDTQYF. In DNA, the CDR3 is TGTGCCAGCAGCTTACCCCCGCAGGGGCTAAGCACAGATACGCAGTATTTT.